Listed here is a single T cell receptor beta chain. This sample was included in a study of blood T cell repertoires in COVID-19. For the study at large: Both acute and convalescent COVID-19 samples were obtained from the United States, Italy and Spain. Nucleic acid was either cDNA or gDNA, and it came from T cells, B-cell-depleted T cells, or PBMCs.

This table comes from immunoSEQ multiplex PCR, and its TCRdb copy is limited to in-frame clones, with some not included. Counted here are about 200,000 clones, 75% to 90% occurring once; the ten biggest clones make up roughly 6.5%. CDR1 SGHRS and CDR2 YFSETQ come from the germline V gene. This CDR3 spans 14 amino acids. With V trimmed by 3 bases and J by 4 bases, 3 bases remained unmatched. Sequencing input: peripheral blood. V gene TRBV5-1 combines with J gene TRBJ2-5; TRBD1 agrees at 10 bases. This TCR came from a man aged 55 to 70 who had recovered from COVID-19. CDR3 loop: CASSWTGGIETQYF. CDR3 sequence (DNA): TGCGCCAGCAGCTGGACAGGGGGGATAGAGACCCAGTACTTC.